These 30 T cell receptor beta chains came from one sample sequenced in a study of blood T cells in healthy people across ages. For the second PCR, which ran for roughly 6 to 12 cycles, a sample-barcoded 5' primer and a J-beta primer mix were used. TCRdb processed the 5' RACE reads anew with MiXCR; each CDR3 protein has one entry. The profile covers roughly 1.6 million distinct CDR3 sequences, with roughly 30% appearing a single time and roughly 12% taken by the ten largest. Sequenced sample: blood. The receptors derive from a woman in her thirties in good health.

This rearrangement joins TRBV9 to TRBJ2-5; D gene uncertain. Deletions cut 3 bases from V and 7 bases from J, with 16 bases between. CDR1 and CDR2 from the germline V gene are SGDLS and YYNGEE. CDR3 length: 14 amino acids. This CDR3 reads CASSGEAVGGTQYF. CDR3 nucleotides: TGTGCCAGCAGCGGAGAGGCGGTTGGTGGGACCCAGTACTTC.

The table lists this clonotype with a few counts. The CDR3 loop is CASSQVVAGGPADTQYF. The CDR3 nucleotides are TGTGCCAGCAGCCAGGTGGTAGCGGGGGGGCCGGCAGATACGCAGTATTTT. This chain connects TRBV9 to TRBJ2-3, with TRBD2 matching over 11 bases. Losses at the gene ends were 4 bases for V and 4 bases for J; bases not matched to a gene: 11. CDR3 length: 17 residues. The germline V gene has CDR1 SGDLS and CDR2 YYNGEE.

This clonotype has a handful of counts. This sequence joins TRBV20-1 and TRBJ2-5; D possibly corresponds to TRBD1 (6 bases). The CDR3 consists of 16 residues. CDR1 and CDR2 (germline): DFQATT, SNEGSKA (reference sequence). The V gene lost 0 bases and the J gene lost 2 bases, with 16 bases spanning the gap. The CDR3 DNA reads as TGCAGTGCTAGAGAACCGCTGGGACATATTCAAGAGACCCAGTACTTC. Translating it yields CSAREPLGHIQETQYF.

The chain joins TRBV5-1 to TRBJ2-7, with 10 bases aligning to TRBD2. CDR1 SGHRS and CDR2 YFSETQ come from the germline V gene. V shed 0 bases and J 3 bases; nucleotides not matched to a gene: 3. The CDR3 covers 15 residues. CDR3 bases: TGCGCCAGCAGCTTGGAGGGGACTAGCGTCTACGAGCAGTACTTC. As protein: CASSLEGTSVYEQYF.

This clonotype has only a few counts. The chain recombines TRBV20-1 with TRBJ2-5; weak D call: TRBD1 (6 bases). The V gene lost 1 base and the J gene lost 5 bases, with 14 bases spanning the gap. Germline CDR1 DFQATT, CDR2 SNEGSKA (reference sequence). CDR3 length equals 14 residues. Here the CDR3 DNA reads TGCAGTGCTAGAGTTCTCAGGGGATGGGAGACCCAGTACTTC. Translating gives CSARVLRGWETQYF.

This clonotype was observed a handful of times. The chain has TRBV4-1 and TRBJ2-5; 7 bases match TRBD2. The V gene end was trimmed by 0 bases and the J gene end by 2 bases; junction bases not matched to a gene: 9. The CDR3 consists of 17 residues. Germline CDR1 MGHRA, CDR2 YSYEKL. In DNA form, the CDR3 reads TGCGCCAGCAGCCAAGATCGGCTTTCTAGCGGACAAGAGACCCAGTACTTC. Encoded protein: CASSQDRLSSGQETQYF.

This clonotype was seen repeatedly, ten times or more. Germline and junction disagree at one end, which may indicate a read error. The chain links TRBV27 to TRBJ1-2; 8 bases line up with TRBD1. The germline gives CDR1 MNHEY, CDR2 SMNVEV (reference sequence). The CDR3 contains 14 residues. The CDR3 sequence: CASSLSGGYYGYTF. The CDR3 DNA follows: TGTGCCAGCAGCTTATCAGGGGGCTACTATGGCTACACCTTC.

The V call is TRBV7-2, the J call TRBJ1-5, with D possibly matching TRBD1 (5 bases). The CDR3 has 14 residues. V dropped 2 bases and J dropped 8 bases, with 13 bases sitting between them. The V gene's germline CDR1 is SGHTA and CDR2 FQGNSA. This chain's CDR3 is CASSLRASGEPQHF. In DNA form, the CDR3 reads TGTGCCAGCAGCTTAAGGGCCTCGGGGGAGCCCCAGCATTTT. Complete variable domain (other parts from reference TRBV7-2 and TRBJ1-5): GAGVSQSPSNKVTEKGKDVELRCDPISGHTALYWYRQSLGQGLEFLIYFQGNSAPDKSGLPSDRFSAERTGGSVSTLTIQRTQQEDSAVYLCASSLRASGEPQHFGDGTRLSIL.

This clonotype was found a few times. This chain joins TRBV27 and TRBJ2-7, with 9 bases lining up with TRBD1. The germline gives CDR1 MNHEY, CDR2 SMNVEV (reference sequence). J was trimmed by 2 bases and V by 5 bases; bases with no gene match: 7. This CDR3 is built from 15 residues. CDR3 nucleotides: TGTGCCAGCAGTACTACCGGGACAGGGACCTACGAGCAGTACTTC. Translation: CASSTTGTGTYEQYF.

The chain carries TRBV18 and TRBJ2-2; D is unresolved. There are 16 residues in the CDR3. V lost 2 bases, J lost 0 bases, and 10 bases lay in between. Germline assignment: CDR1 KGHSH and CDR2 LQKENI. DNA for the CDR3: TGTGCCAGCTCACCAGGACGGGTACCGAACACCGGGGAGCTGTTTTTT. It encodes CASSPGRVPNTGELFF.

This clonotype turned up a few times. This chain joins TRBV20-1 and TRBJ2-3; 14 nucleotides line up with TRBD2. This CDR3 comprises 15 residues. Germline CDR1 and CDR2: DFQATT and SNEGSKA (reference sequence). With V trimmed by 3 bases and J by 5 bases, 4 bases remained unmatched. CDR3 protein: CSASGLAGGKDTQYF. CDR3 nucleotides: TGCAGTGCTAGCGGACTAGCGGGAGGTAAAGATACGCAGTATTTT.

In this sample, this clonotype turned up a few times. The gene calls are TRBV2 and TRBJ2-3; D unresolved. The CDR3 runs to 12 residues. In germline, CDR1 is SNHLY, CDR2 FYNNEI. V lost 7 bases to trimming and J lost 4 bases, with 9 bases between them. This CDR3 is CASKVQADTQYF. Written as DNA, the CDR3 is TGTGCCAGCAAGGTCCAGGCAGATACGCAGTATTTT.

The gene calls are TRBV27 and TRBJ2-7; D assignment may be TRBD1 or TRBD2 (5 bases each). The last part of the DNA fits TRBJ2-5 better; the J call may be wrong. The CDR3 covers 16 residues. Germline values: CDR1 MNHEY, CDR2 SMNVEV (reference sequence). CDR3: CASRFPGPLKGETQYF. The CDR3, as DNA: TGTGCCAGCAGGTTCCCGGGACCCCTCAAAGGGGAGACCCAGTACTTC.

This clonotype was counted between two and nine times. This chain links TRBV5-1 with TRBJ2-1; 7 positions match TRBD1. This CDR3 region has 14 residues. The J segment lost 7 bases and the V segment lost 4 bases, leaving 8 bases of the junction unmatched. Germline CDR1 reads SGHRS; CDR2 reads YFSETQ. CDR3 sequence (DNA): TGCGCCAGCAGCGAATTCAGGGGGTCTAATGAGCAGTTCTTC. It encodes CASSEFRGSNEQFF.

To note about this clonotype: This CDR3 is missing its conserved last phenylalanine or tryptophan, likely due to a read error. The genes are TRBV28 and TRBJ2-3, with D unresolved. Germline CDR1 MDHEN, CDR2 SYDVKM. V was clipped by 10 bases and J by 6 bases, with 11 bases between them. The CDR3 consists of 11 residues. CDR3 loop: CATRGADTQYV. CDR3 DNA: TGTGCCACCCGCGGCGCGGATACGCAGTATGTT.

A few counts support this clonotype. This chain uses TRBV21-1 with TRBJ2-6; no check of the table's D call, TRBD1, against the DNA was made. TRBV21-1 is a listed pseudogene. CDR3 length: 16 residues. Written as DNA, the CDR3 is TGTGCCAGCAGCACCAAGTCAGGGGCGGCGGCCAACGTCCTGACTTTC. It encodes CASSTKSGAAANVLTF.

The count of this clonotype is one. In DNA form, the CDR3 reads TGTGCCAGCAGCAAAGGGGGTCGGACCAGGGGATCCTACGAGCAGTACTTC. Protein product: CASSKGGRTRGSYEQYF. V is TRBV21-1 and J is TRBJ2-7. TRBV21-1 is a pseudogene segment. This CDR3 region has 17 residues.

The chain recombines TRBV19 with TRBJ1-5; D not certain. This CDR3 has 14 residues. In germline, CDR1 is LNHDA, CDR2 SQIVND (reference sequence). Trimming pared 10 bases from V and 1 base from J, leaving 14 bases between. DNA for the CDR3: TGTGCCACCGCCTCGAGTCGGAGCAATCAGCCCCAGCATTTT. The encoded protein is CATASSRSNQPQHF.

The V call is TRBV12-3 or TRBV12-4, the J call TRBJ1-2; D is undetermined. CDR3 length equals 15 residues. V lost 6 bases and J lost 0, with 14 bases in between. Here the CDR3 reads CASRASSAANYGYTF. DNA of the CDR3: TGTGCCAGCAGAGCCTCGTCGGCGGCTAACTATGGCTACACCTTC.

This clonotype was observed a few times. DNA of the CDR3: TGTGCCAGCAGCCTGATGCTACAGGGGGGCTATGGCTACACCTTC. The encoded protein is CASSLMLQGGYGYTF. The chain carries TRBV7-9 and TRBJ1-2, with TRBD1 identical over 8 bases. From germline, CDR1 is SEHNR and CDR2 FQNEAQ (reference sequence). The CDR3 covers 15 residues. V gave up 5 bases and J gave up 4 bases; unmatched junction bases: 9. Full variable domain (rest looked up from reference TRBV7-9 and TRBJ1-2): DTGVSQNPRHKITKRGQNVTFRCDPISEHNRLYWYRQTLGQGPEFLTYFQNEAQLEKSRLLSDRFSAERPKGSFSTLEIQRTEQGDSAMYLCASSLMLQGGYGYTFGSGTRLTVV.

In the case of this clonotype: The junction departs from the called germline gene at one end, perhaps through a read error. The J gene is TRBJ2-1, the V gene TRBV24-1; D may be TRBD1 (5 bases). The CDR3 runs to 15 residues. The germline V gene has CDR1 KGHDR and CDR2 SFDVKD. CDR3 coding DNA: TGTGCCACCAATGATCCTAGAGACAGACGCAATGAGCAGTTCTTC. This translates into CATNDPRDRRNEQFF.

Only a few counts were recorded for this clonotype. The CDR3 DNA reads TGTGCCTGGACGCGGGCAGCAAACACAGATACGCAGTATTTT. It is translated as CAWTRAANTDTQYF. The rearrangement uses TRBV30 and TRBJ2-3; D may be TRBD2 (5 bases). The V gene lost 4 bases and the J gene lost 2 bases, with 13 bases spanning the gap. CDR3 length: 14 amino acids. Germline assignment: CDR1 GTSNPN and CDR2 SVGIG (reference sequence).

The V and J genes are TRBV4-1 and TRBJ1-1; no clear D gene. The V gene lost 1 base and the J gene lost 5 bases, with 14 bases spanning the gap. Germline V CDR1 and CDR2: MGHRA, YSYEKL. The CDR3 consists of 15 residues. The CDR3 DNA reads TGCGCCAGCAGCCAAGTATTGGGAGGAGGGACTGAAGCTTTCTTT. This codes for CASSQVLGGGTEAFF.

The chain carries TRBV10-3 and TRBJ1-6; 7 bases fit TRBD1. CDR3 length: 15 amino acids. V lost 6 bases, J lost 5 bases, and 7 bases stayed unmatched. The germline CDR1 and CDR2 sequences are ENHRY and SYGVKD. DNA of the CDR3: TGTGCCATCAGGACAAGGGACAGCGATAATTCACCCCTCCACTTT. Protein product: CAIRTRDSDNSPLHF.

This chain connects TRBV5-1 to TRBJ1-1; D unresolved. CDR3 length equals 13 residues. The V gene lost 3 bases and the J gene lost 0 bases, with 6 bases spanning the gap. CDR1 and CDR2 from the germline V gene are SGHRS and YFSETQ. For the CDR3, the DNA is TGCGCCAGCAGCTGGGTTGTGAACACTGAAGCTTTCTTT. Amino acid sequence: CASSWVVNTEAFF.

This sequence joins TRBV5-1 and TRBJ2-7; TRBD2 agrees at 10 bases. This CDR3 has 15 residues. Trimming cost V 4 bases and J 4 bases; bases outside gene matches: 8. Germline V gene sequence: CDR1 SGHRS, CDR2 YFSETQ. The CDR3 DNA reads TGCGCCAGCAGCATCGCCGGGACTAGCGCTTACGAGCAGTACTTC. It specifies CASSIAGTSAYEQYF.

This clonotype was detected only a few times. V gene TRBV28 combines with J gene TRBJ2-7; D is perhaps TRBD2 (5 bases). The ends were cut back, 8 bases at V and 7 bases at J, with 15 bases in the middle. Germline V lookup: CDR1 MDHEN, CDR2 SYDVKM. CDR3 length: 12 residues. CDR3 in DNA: TGTGCCAGCGAGGGCGGGCAACGGGAGCAGTACTTC. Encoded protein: CASEGGQREQYF.

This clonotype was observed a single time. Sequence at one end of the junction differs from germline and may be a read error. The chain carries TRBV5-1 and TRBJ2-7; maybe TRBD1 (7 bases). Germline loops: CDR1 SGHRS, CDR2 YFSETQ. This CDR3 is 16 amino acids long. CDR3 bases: TGCGCCAGCAGCTTGGAAAACCAGGGGGGCTCCTACGGGCAGTACTTC. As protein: CASSLENQGGSYGQYF.

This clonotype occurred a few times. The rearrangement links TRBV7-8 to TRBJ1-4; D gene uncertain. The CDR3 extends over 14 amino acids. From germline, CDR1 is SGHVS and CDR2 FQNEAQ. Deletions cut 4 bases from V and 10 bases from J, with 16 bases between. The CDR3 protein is CASSSHNQVVKLFF. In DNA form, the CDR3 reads TGTGCCAGCAGCTCCCATAACCAGGTCGTAAAACTGTTTTTT.

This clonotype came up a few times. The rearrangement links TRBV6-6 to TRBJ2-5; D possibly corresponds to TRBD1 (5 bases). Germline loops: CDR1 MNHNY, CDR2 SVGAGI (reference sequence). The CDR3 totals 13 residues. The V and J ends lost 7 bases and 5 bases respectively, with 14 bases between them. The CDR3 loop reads CASKPQGGETQYF. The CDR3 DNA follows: TGTGCCAGCAAACCGCAGGGTGGGGAGACCCAGTACTTC.